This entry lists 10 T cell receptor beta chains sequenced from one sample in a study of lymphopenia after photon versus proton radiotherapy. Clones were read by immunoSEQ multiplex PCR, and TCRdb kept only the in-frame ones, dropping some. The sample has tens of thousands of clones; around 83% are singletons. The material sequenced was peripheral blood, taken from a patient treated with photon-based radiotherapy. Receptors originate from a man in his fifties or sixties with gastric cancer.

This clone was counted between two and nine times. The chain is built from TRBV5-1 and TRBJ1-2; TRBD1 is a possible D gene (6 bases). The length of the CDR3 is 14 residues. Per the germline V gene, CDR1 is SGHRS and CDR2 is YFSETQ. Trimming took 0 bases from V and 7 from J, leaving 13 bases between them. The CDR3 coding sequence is TGCGCCAGCAGCTTGGCCGGGGGCGACCCTGGCTACACCTTC. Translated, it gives CASSLAGGDPGYTF.

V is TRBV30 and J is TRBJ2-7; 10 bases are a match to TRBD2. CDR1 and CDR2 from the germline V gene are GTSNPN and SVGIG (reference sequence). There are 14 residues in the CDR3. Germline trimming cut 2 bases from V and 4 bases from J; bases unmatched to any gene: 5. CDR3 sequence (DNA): TGTGCCTGGAGTCCAGCGGGAGGGCGATACGAGCAGTACTTC. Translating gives CAWSPAGGRYEQYF.

CDR3 nucleotides: TGTGCCAGCAGTGACTCGGAACAGGGGCTTTTGCATTTT. The encoded protein is CASSDSEQGLLHF. The rearrangement uses TRBV6-4 and TRBJ1-5, with 7 bases that match TRBD1. V shed 0 bases and J 15 bases; nucleotides not matched to a gene: 8. Germline V gene sequence: CDR1 MRHNA, CDR2 SNTAGT. There are 13 residues in the CDR3.

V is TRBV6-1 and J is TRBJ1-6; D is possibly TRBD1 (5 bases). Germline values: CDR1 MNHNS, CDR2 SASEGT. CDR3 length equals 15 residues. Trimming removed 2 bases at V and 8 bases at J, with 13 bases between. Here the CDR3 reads CASSELGGGDSPLHF. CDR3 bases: TGTGCCAGCAGTGAATTGGGGGGTGGGGATTCACCCCTCCACTTT.

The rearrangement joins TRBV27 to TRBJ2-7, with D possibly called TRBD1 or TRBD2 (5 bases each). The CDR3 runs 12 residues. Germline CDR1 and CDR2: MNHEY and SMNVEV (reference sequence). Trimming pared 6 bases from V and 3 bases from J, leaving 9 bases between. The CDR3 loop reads CASRGDLYEQYF. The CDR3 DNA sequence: TGTGCCAGCAGAGGGGACCTCTACGAGCAGTACTTC.

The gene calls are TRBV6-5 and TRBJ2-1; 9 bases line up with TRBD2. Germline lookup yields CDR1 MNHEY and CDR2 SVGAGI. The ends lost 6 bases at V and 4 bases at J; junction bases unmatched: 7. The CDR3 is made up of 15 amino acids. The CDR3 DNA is TGTGCCAGCAGAAGTCTAGCGGGATCTTACAATGAGCAGTTCTTC. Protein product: CASRSLAGSYNEQFF.

Here the CDR3 reads CASSAGTDTGELFF. CDR3 DNA: TGTGCCAGCTCAGCCGGGACGGACACCGGGGAGCTGTTTTTT. The gene calls are TRBV18 and TRBJ2-2; the D call may be TRBD1 or TRBD2 (5 bases each). V was trimmed by 5 bases and J by 3 bases, leaving 10 bases between them. This CDR3 contains 14 residues. Per germline, CDR1 KGHSH and CDR2 LQKENI.

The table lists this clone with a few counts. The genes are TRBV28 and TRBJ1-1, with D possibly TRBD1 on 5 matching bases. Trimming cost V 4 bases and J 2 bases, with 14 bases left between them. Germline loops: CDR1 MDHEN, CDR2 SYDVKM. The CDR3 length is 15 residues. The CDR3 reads CASSSPGGGNTEAFF. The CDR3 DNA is TGTGCCAGCAGTTCCCCGGGGGGGGGAAACACTGAAGCTTTCTTT.

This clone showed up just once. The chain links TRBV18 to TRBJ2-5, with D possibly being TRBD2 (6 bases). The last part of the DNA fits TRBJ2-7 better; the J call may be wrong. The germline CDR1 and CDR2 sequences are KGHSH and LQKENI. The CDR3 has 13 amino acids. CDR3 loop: CASSPVQEGEQYF. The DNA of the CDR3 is TGTGCCAGCTCACCTGTACAGGAGGGCGAGCAGTACTTC.

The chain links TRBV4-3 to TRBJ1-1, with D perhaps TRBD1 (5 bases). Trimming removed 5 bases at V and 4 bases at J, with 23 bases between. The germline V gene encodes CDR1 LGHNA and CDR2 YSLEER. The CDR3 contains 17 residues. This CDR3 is CASSSTGPYLEGTEAFF. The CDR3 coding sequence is TGCGCCAGCAGCTCCACGGGGCCGTACCTGGAGGGCACTGAAGCTTTCTTT.